The rows below give T cell receptor beta chains drawn from one sample of a study of shared clonotypes between healthy human individuals. This table comes from immunoSEQ multiplex PCR, and its TCRdb copy is limited to in-frame clones, with some not included. Of about a million clones in the sample, more than 60% were seen once. The specimen sequenced was memory CD4+ T cells sorted from blood. The receptors derive from a man between 18 and 35 years old in good health. Both conserved end residues are part of each CDR3. A D gene is named only where the DNA matches it firmly. The size of a clone is reported for some rows only, either as once, few or many, or as a class for expanded clones.

size	D	V	J	DNA	CDR3
NA	TRBD2	TRBV5-1	TRBJ2-3	TGCGCCAGCAGCTTGTCTGGGGAGGGGACAGATACGCAGTATTTT	CASSLSGEGTDTQYF
NA	TRBD1	TRBV30	TRBJ1-5	TGTGCCTGGAGTGAAGGGACAGGGATGAATAGCAATCAGCCCCAGCATTTT	CAWSEGTGMNSNQPQHF
NA	NA	TRBV14	TRBJ2-2	TGTGCCAGCAGCCAGCAGCGGCCTACGAGCACCGGGGAGCTGTTTTTT	CASSQQRPTSTGELFF
NA	NA	TRBV13	TRBJ2-5	TGTGCCAGCAGCTTATGGCTCGGAATCCGTCAAGAGACCCAGTACTTC	CASSLWLGIRQETQYF
NA	TRBD2	TRBV18	TRBJ2-7	TGTGCCAGCTCACCCCCAGGAACCGGGACTAGACCCCCCTACGAGCAGTACTTC	CASSPPGTGTRPPYEQYF
NA	NA	TRBV11-2	TRBJ2-7	TGTGCCAGCAGAAGAGCCCCCGGAACCTACGAGCAGTACTTC	CASRRAPGTYEQYF
once	NA	TRBV11-2	TRBJ2-1	TGTGCCAGCAGCTTAGGACGGCTTGGGGTCAATGAGCAGTTCTTC	CASSLGRLGVNEQFF
NA	TRBD2	TRBV29-1	TRBJ2-3	TGCAGCGTTGAAGATTCGGGAGGAACGGCCCGGGGGAGCACAGATACGCAGTATTTT	CSVEDSGGTARGSTDTQYF
many	NA	TRBV6-5	TRBJ2-7	TGTGCCAGCAGTCCCCGTGGCCTCAGGGTTGAGCAGTACTTC	CASSPRGLRVEQYF
NA	NA	TRBV7-7	TRBJ2-1	TGTGCTAGCAGCTTAGAACTCCGGAGCAATGAGCAGTTCTTC	CASSLELRSNEQFF
NA	NA	TRBV2	TRBJ1-5	TGTGCCTCTGCATGGGGGGCCGCTCAGCCCCAGCATTTT	CASAWGAAQPQHF
NA	NA	TRBV11-2	TRBJ1-2	TGTGCCAGCAGCTTAGATCTCAGGGGTGGCTACACCTTC	CASSLDLRGGYTF
NA	NA	TRBV6-5	TRBJ1-5	TGTGCCAGCAGTTACTCTAACACCAATCAGCCCCAGCATTTT	CASSYSNTNQPQHF
NA	NA	TRBV10-1	TRBJ1-2	TGCGCCAGCAGTCCAGGTCCTAACTATGGCTACACCTTC	CASSPGPNYGYTF
NA	TRBD2	TRBV2	TRBJ2-7	TGTGCCAGCAGTGTCTGGGAGGGACCCTACGAGCAGTACTTC	CASSVWEGPYEQYF
NA	NA	TRBV6-6	TRBJ2-3	TGTGCCAGCAGTTACTCGAAGGGGGTGGCCCCAGATACGCAGTATTTT	CASSYSKGVAPDTQYF
NA	TRBD1	TRBV10-3	TRBJ2-7	TGTGCCATCAGGCCGGGACAGGGCTCCTACGAGCAGTACTTC	CAIRPGQGSYEQYF
NA	NA	TRBV9	TRBJ2-5	TGTGCCAGCAGCGAGGGACTTCAGGGACGGGAGACCCAGTACTTC	CASSEGLQGRETQYF
NA	TRBD2	TRBV19	TRBJ2-7	TGTGCCAGTAGTTCGTCCGGGACTAGGGAGCAGTACTTC	CASSSSGTREQYF
NA	NA	TRBV5-1	TRBJ1-5	TGCGCCAGCAGCTTGGGACCCGGGACCGTTAATCAGCCCCAGCATTTT	CASSLGPGTVNQPQHF
NA	NA	TRBV29-1	TRBJ1-5	TGCAGCGTTGGGGGGGGCAATCAGCCCCAGCATTTT	CSVGGGNQPQHF
few	NA	TRBV5-1	TRBJ1-6	TGCGCCAGCAGCTTAAGGGGACCGCGGGTCGGGGATCCCCTCCACTTT	CASSLRGPRVGDPLHF
NA	NA	TRBV7-2	TRBJ2-1	TGTGCCAGCAGCTTAGAAGGGAGTAGATACAATGAGCAGTTCTTC	CASSLEGSRYNEQFF
once	NA	TRBV5-1	TRBJ2-2	TGCGCCAGCAGCTTAGAGTCCACCGGGGAGCTGTTTTTT	CASSLESTGELFF
NA	NA	TRBV10-3	TRBJ1-1	TGTGCCATCAGTTTCCAGGGGAACACTGAAGCTTTCTTT	CAISFQGNTEAFF
NA	TRBD1	TRBV5-1	TRBJ2-5	TGCGCCAGTAACAGGGGAAAAGAGACCCAGTACTTC	CASNRGKETQYF
NA	NA	TRBV6-1	TRBJ1-3	TGTGCCAGCAGTGAATTGGGAAACACCATATATTTT	CASSELGNTIYF
NA	TRBD1	TRBV19	TRBJ1-4	TGTGCCAGTAATAAGGGACAGGGGGACGAAAAACTGTTTTTT	CASNKGQGDEKLFF